This T cell receptor beta chain was recovered during a study of blood T cell repertoires in COVID-19. At the level of the study: From the United States, Italy and Spain came samples of acute and convalescent COVID-19. T cells, B-cell-depleted T cells, or PBMCs supplied cDNA or gDNA.

The authors' processing: Amplified reference gene primers provided the basis for estimating nucleated cell counts. The method was immunoSEQ multiplex PCR; TCRdb's version includes in-frame clones alone and lacks a portion of them. That table gives V, J and clone size, and the DNA gave D and trimming. Here the sample spans under 70,000 clones, almost 90% being singletons. This TCR derives from a man in his fifties or sixties with active COVID-19. The specimen was peripheral blood.

The chain's CDR3 is CANTLRTSSGELFF. The CDR3 DNA reads TGTGCCAACACCTTACGGACTAGCTCCGGGGAGCTGTTTTTT. The V and J genes are TRBV11-2 and TRBJ2-2; 8 nucleotides agree with TRBD2. The germline gives CDR1 SGHAT, CDR2 FQNNGV. CDR3 length: 14 amino acids. Trimming removed 10 bases from V and 6 bases from J; junction bases left unmatched: 10.